This T cell receptor (beta chain) is from a study of T cells in tuberculosis. Study context: In South Africa, adults with active tuberculosis were compared with IGRA-negative and latently infected IGRA-positive adolescents.

Libraries were prepared by immunoSEQ multiplex PCR; TCRdb keeps only in-frame clonotypes and omits some of them. This sample has 20,000 to 25,000 clones, with approximately 92% found just once. This CDR3 has 16 residues. The V and J ends lost 0 bases and 2 bases respectively, with 10 bases between them. Germline V gene sequence: CDR1 MRHNA, CDR2 SNTAGT. Each clinical donor contributed on average around 110,000 T cells from unsorted cryopreserved PBMC. This sequence joins TRBV6-4 and TRBJ2-2; D ambiguous. The TCR originated in a donor aged 10-29 years with latent tuberculosis or without tuberculosis infection. Some clones in this sample may be carry-over from other donors' samples. Specimen: PBMCs. DNA for the CDR3: TGTGCCAGCAGTGACTCGGATGGCGGTAACACCGGGGAGCTGTTTTTT. Translation gives CASSDSDGGNTGELFF.